The rows below give T cell receptor beta chains drawn from one sample of a study of blood T cell repertoires in COVID-19. Sequencing used immunoSEQ multiplex PCR; TCRdb keeps in-frame clones, though not all of them. The sample includes almost 350,000 clones, about 92% of them seen just once. Sequenced sample: peripheral blood. The source is a woman in her fifties or sixties with COVID-19, enrolled during active disease. Both conserved end residues are part of each CDR3. Each record gives: D gene, J gene, clone size, V gene, CDR3 protein, CDR3 DNA. D genes are given only for firm matches. Expanded clones get a size class; other rows say once, few or many, or leave the size out.

D gene: TRBD2
J gene: TRBJ2-5
clone size: NA
V gene: TRBV18
CDR3 protein: CASSVAGPETQYF
CDR3 DNA: TGTGCCAGCTCAGTAGCGGGGCCAGAGACCCAGTACTTC

D gene: TRBD1
J gene: TRBJ1-4
clone size: NA
V gene: TRBV28
CDR3 protein: CASSLPGTGGEKLFF
CDR3 DNA: TGTGCCAGCAGCCTACCAGGGACAGGGGGTGAAAAACTGTTTTTT

D gene: NA
J gene: TRBJ2-7
clone size: NA
V gene: TRBV28
CDR3 protein: CASSSAAEAGSYEQYF
CDR3 DNA: TGTGCCAGCAGTTCCGCCGCGGAGGCGGGGTCCTACGAGCAGTACTTC

D gene: NA
J gene: TRBJ2-3
clone size: NA
V gene: TRBV28
CDR3 protein: CASSLGGTDTQYF
CDR3 DNA: TGTGCCAGCAGTTTGGGGGGTACAGATACGCAGTATTTT

D gene: NA
J gene: TRBJ1-2
clone size: NA
V gene: TRBV3-1/TRBV3-2
CDR3 protein: CASSLRGVSYGYTF
CDR3 DNA: TGTGCCAGCAGCCTCAGGGGAGTAAGCTATGGCTACACCTTC

D gene: TRBD1
J gene: TRBJ1-6
clone size: once
V gene: TRBV19
CDR3 protein: CASSPRTGNSPLHF
CDR3 DNA: TGTGCCAGTAGTCCTCGGACAGGGAACTCACCCCTCCACTTT

D gene: NA
J gene: TRBJ1-5
clone size: NA
V gene: TRBV28
CDR3 protein: CASSSPRSMANQPQHF
CDR3 DNA: TGTGCCAGCAGTTCCCCTAGGAGCATGGCGAATCAGCCCCAGCATTTT

D gene: NA
J gene: TRBJ2-1
clone size: NA
V gene: TRBV4-2
CDR3 protein: CASSQNYHEQFF
CDR3 DNA: TGTGCCAGCAGCCAAAATTATCATGAGCAGTTCTTC

D gene: NA
J gene: TRBJ1-3
clone size: NA
V gene: TRBV6-5
CDR3 protein: CASQGGGNTIYF
CDR3 DNA: TGTGCCAGCCAGGGTGGGGGAAACACCATATATTTT

D gene: NA
J gene: TRBJ1-5
clone size: NA
V gene: TRBV5-5
CDR3 protein: CASSSRESRGNQPQHF
CDR3 DNA: TGTGCCAGCAGCTCCAGGGAAAGTAGGGGCAATCAGCCCCAGCATTTT

D gene: TRBD1
J gene: TRBJ2-2
clone size: NA
V gene: TRBV28
CDR3 protein: CASSRGQGEGGELFF
CDR3 DNA: TGTGCCAGCAGTCGGGGACAGGGGGAAGGCGGGGAGCTGTTTTTT

D gene: NA
J gene: TRBJ2-7
clone size: many
V gene: TRBV2
CDR3 protein: CASSGQPYEQYF
CDR3 DNA: TGTGCCAGCAGTGGACAGCCTTACGAGCAGTACTTC

D gene: NA
J gene: TRBJ1-3
clone size: NA
V gene: TRBV7-8
CDR3 protein: CASSRERGSGNTIYF
CDR3 DNA: TGTGCCAGCAGCAGGGAGCGAGGCTCTGGAAACACCATATATTTT

D gene: TRBD1
J gene: TRBJ1-1
clone size: NA
V gene: TRBV11-1
CDR3 protein: CASRPRDRLTEAFF
CDR3 DNA: TGTGCCAGCAGGCCGCGGGACAGACTCACTGAAGCTTTCTTT

D gene: NA
J gene: TRBJ1-2
clone size: NA
V gene: TRBV5-4
CDR3 protein: CASLRTGTSYGYTF
CDR3 DNA: TGTGCCAGCCTTCGGACGGGGACTTCCTATGGCTACACCTTC

D gene: TRBD1
J gene: TRBJ1-2
clone size: NA
V gene: TRBV6-1
CDR3 protein: CASSDSGQYYGYTF
CDR3 DNA: TGTGCCAGCAGTGATTCGGGACAGTACTATGGCTACACCTTC

D gene: TRBD2
J gene: TRBJ2-1
clone size: NA
V gene: TRBV9
CDR3 protein: CASSALTSGGTNEQFF
CDR3 DNA: TGTGCCAGCAGCGCCCTAACTAGCGGGGGGACCAATGAGCAGTTCTTC

D gene: TRBD1
J gene: TRBJ1-4
clone size: NA
V gene: TRBV19
CDR3 protein: CASKRTGGAGEKLFF
CDR3 DNA: TGTGCCAGTAAAAGGACAGGGGGCGCGGGAGAAAAACTGTTTTTT

D gene: NA
J gene: TRBJ1-1
clone size: NA
V gene: TRBV29-1
CDR3 protein: CSVHSPGKSTEAFF
CDR3 DNA: TGCAGCGTCCACTCTCCAGGGAAAAGCACTGAAGCTTTCTTT

D gene: TRBD2
J gene: TRBJ2-1
clone size: NA
V gene: TRBV6-1
CDR3 protein: CASSERGTSGGAVQFF
CDR3 DNA: TGTGCCAGCAGTGAACGTGGGACTAGCGGGGGGGCTGTGCAGTTCTTC

D gene: TRBD1
J gene: TRBJ1-2
clone size: NA
V gene: TRBV18
CDR3 protein: CASSPVDRGLDYGYTF
CDR3 DNA: TGTGCCAGCTCACCGGTAGACAGGGGCCTCGACTATGGCTACACCTTC

D gene: TRBD1
J gene: TRBJ1-4
clone size: NA
V gene: TRBV7-9
CDR3 protein: CASRPPGQGEKLFF
CDR3 DNA: TGTGCCAGCAGGCCTCCGGGACAGGGCGAAAAACTGTTTTTT

D gene: NA
J gene: TRBJ2-7
clone size: NA
V gene: TRBV7-6
CDR3 protein: CASSLTGRGFYEQYF
CDR3 DNA: TGTGCCAGCAGCTTGACCGGGCGGGGATTCTACGAGCAGTACTTC

D gene: TRBD2
J gene: TRBJ2-1
clone size: once
V gene: TRBV13
CDR3 protein: CASRPYDSGGDNEQFF
CDR3 DNA: TGTGCCAGCCGCCCGTACGACAGCGGGGGGGACAATGAGCAGTTCTTC

D gene: NA
J gene: TRBJ1-5
clone size: NA
V gene: TRBV7-9
CDR3 protein: CASSSDSFPQPQHF
CDR3 DNA: TGTGCCAGCAGCTCGGACAGTTTTCCCCAGCCCCAGCATTTT

D gene: NA
J gene: TRBJ1-1
clone size: NA
V gene: TRBV9
CDR3 protein: CASSAGPDGDTEAFF
CDR3 DNA: TGTGCCAGCAGCGCCGGGCCGGACGGGGACACTGAAGCTTTCTTT

D gene: NA
J gene: TRBJ1-2
clone size: NA
V gene: TRBV11-2
CDR3 protein: CASSFTGDTGYTF
CDR3 DNA: TGTGCCAGCAGCTTTACAGGAGACACGGGCTACACCTTC

D gene: NA
J gene: TRBJ1-4
clone size: once
V gene: TRBV6-2/TRBV6-3
CDR3 protein: CASSLTNRVRGFF
CDR3 DNA: TGTGCCAGCAGTCTAACAAACAGGGTCAGAGGGTTTTTT

D gene: NA
J gene: TRBJ1-5
clone size: once
V gene: TRBV18
CDR3 protein: CASSPRQSTQPQHF
CDR3 DNA: TGTGCCAGCTCACCGCGACAGTCCACTCAGCCCCAGCATTTT

D gene: NA
J gene: TRBJ1-2
clone size: NA
V gene: TRBV6-5
CDR3 protein: CASSYSGQGGGYTF
CDR3 DNA: TGTGCCAGCAGTTACTCGGGGCAGGGAGGCGGCTACACCTTC

D gene: NA
J gene: TRBJ2-2
clone size: NA
V gene: TRBV5-1
CDR3 protein: CASSLDGTTFGNTGELFF
CDR3 DNA: TGCGCCAGCAGCTTGGACGGGACAACATTTGGTAACACCGGGGAGCTGTTTTTT

D gene: TRBD1
J gene: TRBJ1-1
clone size: NA
V gene: TRBV6-4
CDR3 protein: CASSVRDRGGNTEAFF
CDR3 DNA: TGTGCCAGCAGTGTCCGGGACAGGGGAGGAAACACTGAAGCTTTCTTT

D gene: NA
J gene: TRBJ2-3
clone size: few
V gene: TRBV13
CDR3 protein: CASSPTAQDTQYF
CDR3 DNA: TGTGCCAGCAGCCCCACCGCACAAGATACGCAGTATTTT

D gene: NA
J gene: TRBJ1-6
clone size: NA
V gene: TRBV7-8
CDR3 protein: CASSLEQAGSPLHF
CDR3 DNA: TGTGCCAGCAGCTTAGAACAGGCTGGCTCACCCCTCCACTTT

D gene: TRBD1
J gene: TRBJ2-7
clone size: NA
V gene: TRBV2
CDR3 protein: CASRLEGTVSYEQYF
CDR3 DNA: TGTGCCAGCAGGTTAGAGGGGACAGTTTCCTACGAGCAGTACTTC

D gene: TRBD1
J gene: TRBJ1-1
clone size: NA
V gene: TRBV6-6
CDR3 protein: CASSSGQGLSEAFF
CDR3 DNA: TGTGCCAGCAGTTCCGGACAGGGTTTATCTGAAGCTTTCTTT

D gene: TRBD1
J gene: TRBJ1-2
clone size: NA
V gene: TRBV5-1
CDR3 protein: CASSSGGPQGASGYTF
CDR3 DNA: TGCGCCAGCAGCTCGGGGGGACCACAGGGGGCGAGTGGCTACACCTTC

D gene: TRBD1
J gene: TRBJ1-6
clone size: NA
V gene: TRBV5-1
CDR3 protein: CASSLVQGDPNSPLHF
CDR3 DNA: TGCGCCAGCAGCTTGGTACAGGGGGATCCTAATTCACCCCTCCACTTT

D gene: TRBD1
J gene: TRBJ2-7
clone size: NA
V gene: TRBV2
CDR3 protein: CASKGASYEQYF
CDR3 DNA: TGTGCCAGCAAGGGGGCGTCCTACGAGCAGTACTTC

D gene: TRBD1
J gene: TRBJ2-7
clone size: NA
V gene: TRBV2
CDR3 protein: CASSARQGGEQYF
CDR3 DNA: TGTGCCAGCAGTGCAAGACAGGGGGGCGAGCAGTACTTC

D gene: TRBD1
J gene: TRBJ1-5
clone size: NA
V gene: TRBV5-1
CDR3 protein: CASREGTGVRQPQHF
CDR3 DNA: TGCGCCAGCAGAGAAGGGACAGGGGTACGGCAGCCCCAGCATTTT

D gene: NA
J gene: TRBJ2-7
clone size: NA
V gene: TRBV5-1
CDR3 protein: CASSLGRVEGPKSYEQYF
CDR3 DNA: TGCGCCAGCAGCTTGGGGAGAGTGGAGGGACCGAAGTCCTACGAGCAGTACTTC

D gene: NA
J gene: TRBJ2-2
clone size: NA
V gene: TRBV5-6
CDR3 protein: CASSPWPNTGELFF
CDR3 DNA: TGTGCCAGCAGCCCCTGGCCGAACACCGGGGAGCTGTTTTTT

D gene: TRBD1
J gene: TRBJ2-7
clone size: NA
V gene: TRBV5-8
CDR3 protein: CASHKTGTGSLQYF
CDR3 DNA: TGTGCCAGCCATAAAACCGGGACAGGGAGTTTGCAGTACTTC

D gene: TRBD1
J gene: TRBJ2-5
clone size: once
V gene: TRBV15
CDR3 protein: CATSTGQGRAETQYF
CDR3 DNA: TGTGCCACCAGCACTGGACAGGGTCGGGCGGAGACCCAGTACTTC

D gene: NA
J gene: TRBJ2-2
clone size: NA
V gene: TRBV6-5
CDR3 protein: CASHVGGSSAGELFF
CDR3 DNA: TGTGCCAGCCACGTGGGGGGATCCTCCGCCGGGGAGCTGTTTTTT

D gene: TRBD1
J gene: TRBJ1-6
clone size: once
V gene: TRBV5-1
CDR3 protein: CASSLAGQWAYNSPLHF
CDR3 DNA: TGCGCCAGCAGCTTGGCGGGACAGTGGGCTTATAATTCACCCCTCCACTTT

D gene: TRBD2
J gene: TRBJ2-1
clone size: NA
V gene: TRBV7-9
CDR3 protein: CASSRRRASGGARGNEQFF
CDR3 DNA: TGTGCCAGCAGCAGACGCAGGGCTAGCGGGGGGGCTCGAGGAAATGAGCAGTTCTTC

D gene: NA
J gene: TRBJ2-5
clone size: NA
V gene: TRBV6-6
CDR3 protein: CASTLLAGETQYF
CDR3 DNA: TGTGCCAGCACCCTACTAGCTGGGGAGACCCAGTACTTC

D gene: TRBD1
J gene: TRBJ1-1
clone size: NA
V gene: TRBV9
CDR3 protein: CASSVALRTGENTEAFF
CDR3 DNA: TGTGCCAGCAGCGTAGCGTTGAGGACAGGGGAAAACACTGAAGCTTTCTTT

D gene: TRBD2
J gene: TRBJ2-5
clone size: NA
V gene: TRBV19
CDR3 protein: CASNLAGAPQETQYF
CDR3 DNA: TGTGCCAGTAATCTAGCGGGGGCCCCCCAAGAGACCCAGTACTTC

D gene: NA
J gene: TRBJ2-7
clone size: few
V gene: TRBV28
CDR3 protein: CASSLLGWRDTYEQYF
CDR3 DNA: TGTGCCAGCAGTTTATTAGGGTGGCGGGATACCTACGAGCAGTACTTC

D gene: TRBD2
J gene: TRBJ2-7
clone size: NA
V gene: TRBV5-1
CDR3 protein: CASSLASGLGSYEQYF
CDR3 DNA: TGCGCCAGCAGCTTGGCTTCGGGACTAGGGTCCTACGAGCAGTACTTC

D gene: NA
J gene: TRBJ1-1
clone size: NA
V gene: TRBV20-1
CDR3 protein: CSAGGTEAFF
CDR3 DNA: TGCAGTGCAGGGGGCACTGAAGCTTTCTTT

D gene: NA
J gene: TRBJ2-7
clone size: NA
V gene: TRBV5-8
CDR3 protein: CASSLAFGVTTYEQYF
CDR3 DNA: TGTGCCAGCAGCTTGGCCTTTGGAGTCACCACCTACGAGCAGTACTTC

D gene: TRBD1
J gene: TRBJ2-7
clone size: few
V gene: TRBV28
CDR3 protein: CASSSLGQGGSYEQYF
CDR3 DNA: TGTGCCAGCAGTTCACTAGGACAGGGAGGCTCCTACGAGCAGTACTTC

D gene: NA
J gene: TRBJ1-6
clone size: NA
V gene: TRBV18
CDR3 protein: CASSPIQGATQAQPLHF
CDR3 DNA: TGTGCCAGCTCACCAATACAGGGTGCCACTCAGGCTCAGCCCCTCCACTTT